The clone carrying this T cell receptor (beta chain) has a handful of counts. Its antigen is currently unknown. The isolated RNA, all of it, was reverse transcribed, so expressed TCRB transcripts were what got sequenced. The method was immunoSEQ multiplex PCR; TCRdb's version includes in-frame clones alone and lacks a portion of them. This sample has 970,000 or so clones; 17% occur once, and the top ten carry roughly 0.025%. These data originate in a study of beta chain features in type 1 diabetes. General observations from the study: PCR might favor shorter templates, but any such skew would affect patients and controls equally.

Germline values: CDR1 MNHEY, CDR2 SMNVEV (reference sequence). The CDR3 is 15 residues long. V was cut by 6 bases and J by 1 base, with 13 bases left in between. The receptor comes from a woman between 18 and 29 years old in good health. This chain links TRBV27 with TRBJ2-4; D might be TRBD1 (5 bases). Input material: naive CD4+ T cells from blood. In nucleotides, the CDR3 is TGTGCCAGCAGCTTAGGACCAGGGGCCAAAAACATTCAGTACTTC. The encoded protein is CASSLGPGAKNIQYF.